Following are 3 T cell receptor beta chains from one sample sequenced in a study of cytomegalovirus exposure and HLA in healthy donors. The PCR made use of 60 Vbeta and 13 Jbeta primers. Assay: immunoSEQ multiplex PCR; the TCRdb copy retains only in-frame clones and omits some. The table has under 200,000 clones, 78% seen once. The sequenced sample was PBMCs. All receptors derive from a woman between 40 and 55 years old in good health and CMV-seropositive.

The V gene is TRBV6-6, the J gene TRBJ2-7, with D maybe TRBD2 (5 bases). The CDR3 sequence is 14 residues long. The V gene lost 3 bases and the J gene lost 2 bases, with 11 bases spanning the gap. The germline CDR1 and CDR2 sequences are MNHNY and SVGAGI (reference sequence). The CDR3 here is CASSYGGLTYEQYF. CDR3 nucleotide sequence: TGTGCCAGCAGTTATGGCGGGCTCACCTACGAGCAGTACTTC.

The chain is built from TRBV5-1 and TRBJ1-1; D gene unclear. Germline CDR1 SGHRS, CDR2 YFSETQ. This CDR3 is 13 amino acids long. Trimming pared 3 bases from V and 7 bases from J, leaving 13 bases between. The CDR3 bases are TGCGCCAGCAGCTCATATCCGGAGTTTGAAGCTTTCTTT. This encodes CASSSYPEFEAFF.

This clone has a handful of counts. The chain combines TRBV6-6 with TRBJ1-5; weak D call: TRBD1 (6 bases). CDR1 MNHNY and CDR2 SVGAGI come from the germline V gene (reference sequence). CDR3 size: 14 residues. V lost 7 bases, J lost 5 bases, and 15 bases lay in between. CDR3: CASNLQGTDQPQHF. The CDR3 coding sequence is TGTGCCAGCAACCTACAGGGCACCGATCAGCCCCAGCATTTT.